This is a list of T cell receptor beta chains from one sample in a study of T cells in Graves' hyperthyroidism and ophthalmopathy. TCRdb re-derived calls from the multiplex PCR reads in MiXCR, one entry per CDR3 protein. The sample lists hundreds of thousands of distinct CDR3 sequences, more than 30% occurring once. The sample was blood. The receptors were gathered from a man aged 18 to 30 with Graves' hyperthyroidism. Each CDR3 is given with its conserved first and last residue. A D gene is named only where the DNA matches it firmly. Clone sizes are given selectively: once, few, many, or a class where the clone is expanded.

J,V,size,length,D,CDR3,DNA
TRBJ1-1,TRBV7-9,-,13,-,CATLTEVGTEAFF,TGTGCCACCTTGACAGAGGTAGGCACTGAAGCTTTCTTT
TRBJ1-6,TRBV2,-,12,-,CASSFPASPLHF,TGTGCCAGCAGTTTTCCGGCTTCACCCCTCCACTTT
TRBJ2-7,TRBV29-1,many,13,-,CSVAREPSYEQYF,TGCAGCGTTGCCCGGGAGCCCTCCTACGAGCAGTACTTC
TRBJ2-7,TRBV10-1,once,15,TRBD2,CASSASGTSGYEQYF,TGCGCCAGCAGTGCCAGCGGGACTAGCGGATACGAGCAGTACTTC
TRBJ1-5,TRBV7-3,-,14,TRBD1,CASSSRTGASYEHF,TGTGCCAGCAGCTCCCGGACAGGGGCGTCCTACGAGCATTTT
TRBJ1-6,TRBV19,many,12,TRBD1,CASGTGLSPLHF,TGTGCCAGTGGGACAGGGCTTTCACCCCTCCACTTT
TRBJ1-2,TRBV19,many,13,-,CASSIDAGYGYTF,TGTGCCAGTAGTATAGATGCGGGGTACGGCTACACCTTC
TRBJ1-1,TRBV25-1,many,14,-,CASSADTGNTEAFF,TGTGCCAGCAGTGCAGATACGGGGAACACTGAAGCTTTCTTT
TRBJ1-6,TRBV10-3,many,14,-,CAISESIRASPLHF,TGTGCCATCAGTGAGTCGATAAGGGCTTCACCCCTCCACTTT
TRBJ2-7,TRBV9,-,13,-,CASSQDPRGEQYF,TGTGCCAGCAGCCAAGACCCCAGGGGCGAGCAGTACTTC
TRBJ1-1,TRBV5-4,few,15,-,CASSLLGGERTEAFF,TGTGCCAGCAGCTTATTGGGGGGCGAAAGAACTGAAGCTTTCTTT
TRBJ1-3,TRBV20-1,-,14,-,CSVRRQTSGNTIYF,TGCAGTGTCAGGAGGCAGACCTCTGGAAACACCATATATTTT
TRBJ1-5,TRBV19,many,15,-,CASLQGPGWNQPQHF,TGTGCCAGTCTGCAGGGGCCTGGGTGGAATCAGCCCCAGCATTTT
TRBJ2-2,TRBV29-1,many,13,-,CSVDSPNTGELFF,TGCAGCGTTGACAGCCCGAACACCGGGGAGCTGTTTTTT
TRBJ2-5,TRBV6-5,-,14,-,CASSGDWGGETQYF,TGTGCCAGCAGCGGTGACTGGGGCGGGGAGACCCAGTACTTC
TRBJ2-6,TRBV29-1,-,13,-,CSVSASGANVLTF,TGCAGCGTCTCCGCCTCTGGGGCCAACGTCCTGACTTTC
TRBJ1-4,TRBV20-1,few,15,-,CSARRGASANEKLFF,TGCAGTGCGAGGAGGGGGGCCTCCGCTAATGAAAAACTGTTTTTT
TRBJ1-5,TRBV6-5,-,14,-,CASSRNGRSTPQHF,TGTGCCAGCAGCCGCAACGGACGGAGCACGCCCCAGCATTTT
TRBJ2-5,TRBV10-3,-,14,-,CATTAENTEETQYF,TGTGCCACCACGGCCGAGAACACTGAAGAGACCCAGTACTTC
TRBJ1-1,TRBV7-2,-,15,-,CASSSSTAMNTEAFF,TGTGCCAGCAGCTCCTCGACAGCCATGAACACTGAAGCTTTCTTT
TRBJ2-2,TRBV7-8,-,16,-,CASSPSRAGEDGELFF,TGTGCCAGCAGCCCTAGTAGGGCAGGGGAGGACGGGGAGCTGTTTTTT
TRBJ2-2,TRBV7-9,-,15,-,CASSSQTVGVGELFF,TGTGCCAGCAGCTCGCAAACGGTGGGCGTCGGGGAGCTGTTTTTT
TRBJ1-2,TRBV5-1,-,14,-,CASSLRGESYGYTF,TGCGCCAGCAGCTTAAGGGGAGAAAGCTATGGCTACACCTTC
TRBJ2-1,TRBV25-1,-,14,-,CASSEWTPYNEQFF,TGTGCCAGCAGTGAATGGACGCCCTACAATGAGCAGTTCTTC
TRBJ2-7,TRBV19,-,15,TRBD1,CASSILGQGDYEQYF,TGTGCCAGTAGTATCCTTGGACAGGGTGACTACGAGCAGTACTTC
TRBJ1-1,TRBV5-8,-,13,-,CASSLAGTQKAFF,TGTGCCAGCAGCTTGGCCGGAACACAGAAGGCTTTCTTT
TRBJ2-7,TRBV15,many,14,-,CATSGRDKAYEQYF,TGTGCCACCAGCGGCCGGGACAAAGCCTACGAGCAGTACTTC
TRBJ2-7,TRBV19,-,15,-,CASSYRALLGHEQYF,TGTGCCAGTAGTTATAGGGCCCTCTTGGGCCACGAGCAGTACTTC